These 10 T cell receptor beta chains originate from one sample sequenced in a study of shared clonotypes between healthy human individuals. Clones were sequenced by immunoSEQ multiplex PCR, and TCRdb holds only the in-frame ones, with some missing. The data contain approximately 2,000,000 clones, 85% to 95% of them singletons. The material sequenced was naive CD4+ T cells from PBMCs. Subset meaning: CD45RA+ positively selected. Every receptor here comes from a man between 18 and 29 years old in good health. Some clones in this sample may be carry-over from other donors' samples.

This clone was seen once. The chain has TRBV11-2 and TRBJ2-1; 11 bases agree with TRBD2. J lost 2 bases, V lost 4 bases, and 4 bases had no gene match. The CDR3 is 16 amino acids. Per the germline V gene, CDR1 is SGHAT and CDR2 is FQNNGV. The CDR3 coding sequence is TGTGCCAGCAGCTCCTTGACTAGCGGGACCTACAATGAGCAGTTCTTC. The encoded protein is CASSSLTSGTYNEQFF. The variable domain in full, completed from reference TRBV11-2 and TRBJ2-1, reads EAGVAQSPRYKIIEKRQSVAFWCNPISGHATLYWYQQILGQGPKLLIQFQNNGVVDDSQLPKDRFSAERLKGVDSTLKIQPAKLEDSAVYLCASSSLTSGTYNEQFFGPGTRLTVL.

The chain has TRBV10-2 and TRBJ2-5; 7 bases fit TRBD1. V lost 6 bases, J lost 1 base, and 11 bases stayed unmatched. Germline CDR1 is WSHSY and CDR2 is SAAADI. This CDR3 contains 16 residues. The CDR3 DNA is TGCGCCAGCAGCAATACAGGGGTTTTAGGCCAAGAGACCCAGTACTTC. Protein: CASSNTGVLGQETQYF.

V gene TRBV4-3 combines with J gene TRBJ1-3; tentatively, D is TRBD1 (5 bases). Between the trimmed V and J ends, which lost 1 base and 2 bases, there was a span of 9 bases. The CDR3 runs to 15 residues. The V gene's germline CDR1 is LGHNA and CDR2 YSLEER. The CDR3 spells CASSQVGGAGNTIYF. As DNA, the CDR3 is TGCGCCAGCAGCCAAGTAGGAGGGGCTGGAAACACCATATATTTT.

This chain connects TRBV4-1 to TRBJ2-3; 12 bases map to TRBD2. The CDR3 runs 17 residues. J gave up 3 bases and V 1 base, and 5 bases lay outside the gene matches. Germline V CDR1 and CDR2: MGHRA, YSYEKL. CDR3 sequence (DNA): TGCGCCAGCAGCCAAGCTAGCGGGAGGGCCATTACAGATACGCAGTATTTT. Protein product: CASSQASGRAITDTQYF.

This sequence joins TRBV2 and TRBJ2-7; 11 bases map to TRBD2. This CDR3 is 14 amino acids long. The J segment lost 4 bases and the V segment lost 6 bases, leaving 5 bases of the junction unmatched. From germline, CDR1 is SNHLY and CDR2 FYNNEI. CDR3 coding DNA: TGTGCCAGCAGCGCGGTAGCGGGAGGGTACGAGCAGTACTTC. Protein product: CASSAVAGGYEQYF.

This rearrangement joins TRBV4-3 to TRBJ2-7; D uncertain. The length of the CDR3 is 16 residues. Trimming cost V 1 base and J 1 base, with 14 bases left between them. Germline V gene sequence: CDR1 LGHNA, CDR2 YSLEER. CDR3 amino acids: CASSQGVHSVSYEQYF. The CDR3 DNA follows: TGCGCCAGCAGCCAAGGGGTCCACAGCGTATCCTACGAGCAGTACTTC.

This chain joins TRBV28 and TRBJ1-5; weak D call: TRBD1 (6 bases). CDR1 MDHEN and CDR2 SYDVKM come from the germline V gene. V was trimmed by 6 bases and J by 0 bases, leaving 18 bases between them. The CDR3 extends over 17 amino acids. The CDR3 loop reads CASSETGITNSNQPQHF. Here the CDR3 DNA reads TGTGCCAGCAGCGAAACAGGGATAACTAATAGCAATCAGCCCCAGCATTTT.

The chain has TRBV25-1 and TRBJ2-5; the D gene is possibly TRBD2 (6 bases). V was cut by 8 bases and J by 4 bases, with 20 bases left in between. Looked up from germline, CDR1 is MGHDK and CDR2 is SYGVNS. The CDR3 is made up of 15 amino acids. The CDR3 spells CASRPGTVEGETQYF. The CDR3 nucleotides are TGTGCCAGCCGCCCGGGAACGGTGGAGGGAGAGACCCAGTACTTC.

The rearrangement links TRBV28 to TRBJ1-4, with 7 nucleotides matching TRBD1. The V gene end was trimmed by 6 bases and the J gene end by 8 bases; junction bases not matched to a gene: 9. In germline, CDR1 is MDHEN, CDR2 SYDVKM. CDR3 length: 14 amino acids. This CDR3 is CASRRQGLVEKLFF. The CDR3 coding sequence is TGTGCCAGCAGACGACAGGGACTGGTCGAAAAACTGTTTTTT.

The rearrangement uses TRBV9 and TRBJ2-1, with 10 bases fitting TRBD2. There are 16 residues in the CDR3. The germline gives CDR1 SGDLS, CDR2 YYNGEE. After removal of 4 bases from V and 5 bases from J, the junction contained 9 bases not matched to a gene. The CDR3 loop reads CASSPRTSGFNNEQFF. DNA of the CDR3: TGTGCCAGCAGCCCCAGGACTAGCGGTTTTAACAATGAGCAGTTCTTC.